This T cell receptor beta chain was recovered during a study of response to subunit inactivated influenza vaccine. Study findings and constraints: Authors suggested few new T cells are recruited by each seasonal influenza vaccination.

The CDR3 contains 15 residues. CDR1 and CDR2 (germline): SGHNT, YYREEE (reference sequence). V was pared by 4 bases and J by 6 bases, with 14 bases between. This clonotype turned up a few times. The target antigen is unknown. TCRdb called the RT-PCR reads again in MiXCR, with one record for every CDR3 protein. Seen here are 300,000 to 350,000 distinct CDR3 sequences, 20% to 25% observed once, and the top ten hold more than 8.5%. The chain carries TRBV5-4 and TRBJ1-6; D is possibly TRBD1 (6 bases). Sequencing was performed on PBMCs from blood, taken about 19 months after vaccination. The origin of this receptor is a man aged 50-75 years who received an inactivated influenza vaccine. The CDR3 nucleotides read TGTGCCAGCAGCACGGGGGGGCCGGGTAATTCACCCCTCCACTTT. Translating gives CASSTGGPGNSPLHF.